The present T cell receptor beta chain was sequenced within a study of T cells in Graves' hyperthyroidism and ophthalmopathy. The V end lost 7 bases, the J end lost 4 bases, and 12 bases lay between the germline ends. The CDR3 is made up of 13 amino acids. Germline loops: CDR1 SGHTA, CDR2 FQGTGA. TCR beta CDR3 region amplification was performed from RNA transcripts. First-round RT-PCR of the TCR CDR3 relied on the HTBI primer set. From the multiplex PCR reads, TCRdb called clonotypes with MiXCR, one entry per CDR3 protein. The table records nearly 600,000 distinct CDR3 sequences, about 14% of them present only once.

This TCR derives from a woman aged 25 to 39 with Graves' hyperthyroidism that later progressed to Graves' ophthalmopathy. The V gene is TRBV7-3, the J gene TRBJ2-3; D possibly corresponds to TRBD1 (5 bases). Sequenced material: blood. The CDR3 loop reads CASKGAGPDTQYF. The CDR3 DNA is TGTGCCAGCAAAGGGGCCGGGCCAGATACGCAGTATTTT.